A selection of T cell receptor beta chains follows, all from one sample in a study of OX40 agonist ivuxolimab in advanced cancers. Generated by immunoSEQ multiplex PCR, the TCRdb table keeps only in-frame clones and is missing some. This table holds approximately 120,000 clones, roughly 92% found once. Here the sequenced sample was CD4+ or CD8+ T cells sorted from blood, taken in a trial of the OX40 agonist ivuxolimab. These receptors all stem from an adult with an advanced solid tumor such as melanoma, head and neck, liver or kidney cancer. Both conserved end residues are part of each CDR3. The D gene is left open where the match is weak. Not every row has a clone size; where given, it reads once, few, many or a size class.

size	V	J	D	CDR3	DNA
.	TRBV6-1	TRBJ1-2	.	CASSDPGTPYGYTF	TGTGCCAGCAGTGACCCCGGGACGCCCTATGGCTACACCTTC
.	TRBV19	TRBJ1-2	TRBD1	CASSISWTGAAGYTF	TGTGCCAGTAGTATTTCATGGACAGGGGCTGCTGGCTACACCTTC
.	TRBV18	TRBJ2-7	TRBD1	CASSLRDRGPHEQYF	TGTGCCAGCTCACTTAGGGACAGGGGGCCCCACGAGCAGTACTTC
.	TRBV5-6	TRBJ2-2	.	CASSLPTSTTGELFF	TGTGCCAGCAGCCTCCCGACTAGTACGACCGGGGAGCTGTTTTTT
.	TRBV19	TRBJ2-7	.	CASSIGGTAYYEQYF	TGTGCCAGTAGTATAGGCGGGACAGCTTACTACGAGCAGTACTTC
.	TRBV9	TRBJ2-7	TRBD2	CASSPQGGLAGVGEQYF	TGTGCCAGCAGCCCACAGGGGGGACTAGCGGGAGTGGGAGAGCAGTACTTC
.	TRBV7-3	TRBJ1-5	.	CASSLTGDDQPQHF	TGTGCCAGCAGCTTAACCGGAGACGATCAGCCCCAGCATTTT
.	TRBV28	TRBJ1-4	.	CASSSPGGTNEKLFF	TGTGCCAGCAGTTCCCCCGGGGGAACTAATGAAAAACTGTTTTTT
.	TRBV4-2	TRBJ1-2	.	CASSQDRGGYYGYTF	TGTGCCAGCAGCCAAGACAGGGGTGGTTACTATGGCTACACCTTC
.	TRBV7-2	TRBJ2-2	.	CASSRTTNTGELFF	TGTGCCAGCAGTCGGACTACGAACACCGGGGAGCTGTTTTTT
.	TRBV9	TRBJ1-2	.	CASSVNNRVGGYTF	TGTGCCAGCAGCGTAAATAACAGGGTTGGCGGCTACACCTTC
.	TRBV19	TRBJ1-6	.	CASSSGPSIRGPLHF	TGTGCCAGTAGTTCCGGGCCGTCAATTCGTGGGCCCCTCCACTTT
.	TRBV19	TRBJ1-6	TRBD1	CASRGQGLNNSPLHF	TGTGCCAGTAGAGGACAGGGGCTAAATAATTCACCCCTCCACTTT
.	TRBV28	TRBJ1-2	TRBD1	CASRKGARYGYTF	TGTGCCAGCAGGAAGGGGGCGCGGTATGGCTACACCTTC
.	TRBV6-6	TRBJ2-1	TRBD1	CASSPRQGSPYNEQFF	TGTGCCAGCAGCCCTCGACAGGGTAGCCCCTACAATGAGCAGTTCTTC
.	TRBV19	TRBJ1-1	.	CATSTDGNTEAFF	TGTGCCACCTCCACCGACGGTAACACTGAAGCTTTCTTT
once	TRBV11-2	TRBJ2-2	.	CASSLGPNTGELFF	TGTGCCAGCAGCTTAGGTCCGAACACCGGGGAGCTGTTTTTT
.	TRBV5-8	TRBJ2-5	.	CASSLFGAAVWETQYF	TGTGCCAGCAGCTTGTTCGGGGCGGCTGTGTGGGAGACCCAGTACTTC
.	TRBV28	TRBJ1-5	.	CASSFPLHNQPQHF	TGTGCCAGCAGTTTCCCCCTGCACAATCAGCCCCAGCATTTT
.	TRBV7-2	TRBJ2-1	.	CASSRDAGSYNEQFF	TGTGCCAGCAGCCGGGACGCCGGCTCCTACAATGAGCAGTTCTTC
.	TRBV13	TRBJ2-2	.	CASSSSLRQATNTGELFF	TGTGCCAGCAGCTCTAGTCTACGACAGGCCACGAACACCGGGGAGCTGTTTTTT
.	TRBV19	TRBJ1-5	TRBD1	CASSKGTGTGQPQHF	TGTGCCAGTAGTAAAGGGACAGGGACAGGTCAGCCCCAGCATTTT
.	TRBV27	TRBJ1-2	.	CASSGGYGYTF	TGTGCCAGCAGTGGAGGATATGGCTACACCTTC
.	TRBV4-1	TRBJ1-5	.	CASSQGAGSNNQPQHF	TGCGCCAGCAGCCAAGGGGCGGGATCAAACAATCAGCCCCAGCATTTT
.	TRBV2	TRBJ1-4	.	CASSGQSNEKLFF	TGTGCCAGCAGTGGACAGTCTAATGAAAAACTGTTTTTT
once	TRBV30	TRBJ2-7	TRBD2	CAWSLRGLDEQYF	TGTGCCTGGAGTCTCCGCGGACTAGACGAGCAGTACTTC
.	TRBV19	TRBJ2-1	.	CASSGPVGAVNEQFF	TGTGCCAGTAGTGGGCCCGTGGGGGCGGTAAATGAGCAGTTCTTC
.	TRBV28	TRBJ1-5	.	CASSPRGEPQHF	TGTGCCAGCAGTCCCCGAGGGGAGCCCCAGCATTTT
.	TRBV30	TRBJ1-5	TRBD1	CAWSNRGGQPQHF	TGTGCCTGGAGCAACAGGGGGGGTCAGCCCCAGCATTTT
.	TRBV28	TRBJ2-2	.	CASILGRGRTGELFF	TGTGCCAGCATCCTGGGGAGGGGGCGAACCGGGGAGCTGTTTTTT
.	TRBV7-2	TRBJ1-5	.	CASSLDNRYQPQHF	TGTGCCAGCAGCTTAGACAATCGGTATCAGCCCCAGCATTTT
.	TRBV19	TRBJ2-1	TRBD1	CASSADYRGPYNEQFF	TGTGCCAGTAGTGCGGATTACAGGGGGCCCTACAATGAGCAGTTCTTC
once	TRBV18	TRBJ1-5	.	CASSRGSSNQPQHF	TGTGCCAGCTCCCGGGGCTCCAGCAATCAGCCCCAGCATTTT
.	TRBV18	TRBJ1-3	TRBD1	CASSQGQGKNSGNTIYF	TGTGCCAGCTCACAGGGACAGGGCAAAAACTCTGGAAACACCATATATTTT
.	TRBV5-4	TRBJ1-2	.	CASSLAGTHLNIEGYTF	TGTGCCAGCAGCTTGGCCGGGACCCACCTTAATATCGAGGGCTACACCTTC
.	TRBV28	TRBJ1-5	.	CASQLGGVNQPQHF	TGTGCCAGTCAATTAGGGGGAGTCAATCAGCCCCAGCATTTT
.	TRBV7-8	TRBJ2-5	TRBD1	CASTLGTAQETQYF	TGTGCCAGCACCTTAGGGACAGCCCAAGAGACCCAGTACTTC
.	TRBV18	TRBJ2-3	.	CASSPSLGSQTDTQYF	TGTGCCAGCTCACCCTCACTTGGAAGTCAGACAGATACGCAGTATTTT
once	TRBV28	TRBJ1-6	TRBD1	CASSYGQEVSPLHF	TGTGCCAGCAGCTATGGACAGGAGGTTTCACCCCTCCACTTT
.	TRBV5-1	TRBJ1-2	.	CASSFRRGNRSGGGYTF	TGCGCCAGCAGCTTTAGGAGGGGAAACCGATCGGGGGGTGGCTACACCTTC
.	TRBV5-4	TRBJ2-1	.	CASSLDTIHNEQFF	TGTGCCAGCAGCCTTGACACCATCCACAATGAGCAGTTCTTC
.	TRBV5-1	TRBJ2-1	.	CASSLLGSSYNEQFF	TGCGCCAGCAGCTTACTGGGGAGCTCCTACAATGAGCAGTTCTTC
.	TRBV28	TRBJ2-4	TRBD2	CASSLAGGPALAKNIQYF	TGTGCCAGCAGCTTAGCGGGAGGGCCAGCCCTAGCCAAAAACATTCAGTACTTC
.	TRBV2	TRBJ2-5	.	CASSEGLVSQALQETQYF	TGTGCCAGCAGTGAAGGTCTTGTCTCACAAGCACTCCAAGAGACCCAGTACTTC
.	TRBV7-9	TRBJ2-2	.	CASSLEYGELFF	TGTGCCAGCAGCTTAGAATACGGGGAGCTGTTTTTT
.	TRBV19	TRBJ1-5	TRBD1	CASSSGTGAVPQHF	TGCGCCAGTAGCTCCGGGACAGGGGCTGTGCCCCAGCATTTT
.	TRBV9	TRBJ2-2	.	CASSGHVVAGFANTGELFF	TGTGCCAGCAGCGGGCACGTTGTCGCAGGGTTCGCGAACACCGGGGAGCTGTTTTTT
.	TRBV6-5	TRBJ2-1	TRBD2	CASSYDGLAGINEQFF	TGTGCCAGCAGTTACGATGGACTAGCGGGAATCAATGAGCAGTTCTTC
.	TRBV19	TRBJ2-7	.	CASIPPKVGTTDFGGRTSYEQYF	TGTGCCAGTATCCCTCCAAAGGTAGGGACGACCGACTTTGGGGGGAGGACGTCCTACGAGCAGTACTTC
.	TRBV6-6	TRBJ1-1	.	CASTRDGEDTEAFF	TGTGCCAGCACCCGAGATGGGGAGGACACTGAAGCTTTCTTT
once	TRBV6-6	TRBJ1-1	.	CASRGGGNTEAFF	TGTGCCAGCAGGGGGGGAGGTAACACTGAAGCTTTCTTT
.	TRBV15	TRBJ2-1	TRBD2	CATSGFGLAGGEQFF	TGTGCCACCAGCGGATTCGGACTAGCGGGAGGTGAGCAGTTCTTC
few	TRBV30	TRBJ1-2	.	CAWEQGNTYGYTF	TGTGCCTGGGAGCAGGGGAATACGTATGGCTACACCTTC
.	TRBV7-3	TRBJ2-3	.	CASSEGPPLDTQYF	TGTGCCAGCAGCGAGGGACCCCCGCTGGATACGCAGTATTTT
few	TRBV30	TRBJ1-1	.	CAWSGWTVNTEAFF	TGTGCCTGGAGTGGGTGGACAGTGAACACTGAAGCTTTCTTT